This is a list of T cell receptor beta chains from one sample in a study of cytomegalovirus exposure and HLA in healthy donors. The assay was immunoSEQ multiplex PCR, and TCRdb's table has in-frame clones only and misses some. Among some 160,000 clones, around three quarters were seen once, and the ten largest hold around 1.7%. The sample was PBMCs. These receptor sequences come from a woman aged 40 to 50 in good health and CMV-seronegative. The CDR3 runs from the conserved cysteine through the conserved F or W. The D gene is left open where the match is weak. Clone size is shown for a subset of rows, as once, few, many or a class of expanded clone.

j_call	d_call	v_call	clone_size	cdr3_nt	cdr3_aa
TRBJ1-2	TRBD1	TRBV6-5	once	TGTGCCAGCAGCCTCGGACAGGGTAGGAACTATGGCTACACCTTC	CASSLGQGRNYGYTF
TRBJ2-1	TRBD2	TRBV5-1	once	TGCGCCAGCAGCCCAGGGACTAGCGGGAGGAGGGGGGGGTTCTTC	CASSPGTSGRRGGFF
TRBJ2-7	TRBD1	TRBV14	.	TGTGCCAGCAGCCGCACCGGGACAGGGGGCCACGAGCAGTACTTC	CASSRTGTGGHEQYF
TRBJ1-2	.	TRBV6-1	.	TGTGCCAGCAGTGAAGGGCCCTCAGGCTTTTATGGCTACACCTTC	CASSEGPSGFYGYTF
TRBJ2-1	TRBD1	TRBV28	.	TGTGCCATTAAAACAGGGGGGATCGGATACAATGAGCAGTTCTTC	CAIKTGGIGYNEQFF
TRBJ2-2	.	TRBV6-6	.	TGTGCCAGCACCCGACAGACTCAAACCCCCGGGGAGCTGTTTTTT	CASTRQTQTPGELFF
TRBJ2-7	TRBD1	TRBV5-4	.	TGTGCCAGCAGCAGGACAGGGGGCGAGCAGTACTTC	CASSRTGGEQYF
TRBJ2-1	TRBD2	TRBV5-8	.	TGTGCCAGCAGACTGATAGCGGGTTCGTTCTACAATGAGCAGTTCTTC	CASRLIAGSFYNEQFF
TRBJ2-5	.	TRBV19	.	TGTGCCAGTAGTATGGCTCAGGGGGAGACCCAGTACTTC	CASSMAQGETQYF
TRBJ1-4	.	TRBV21-1	.	TGTGCCAGCAGCTCTCGGGGTTCAGCTAATGAAAAACTGTTTTTT	CASSSRGSANEKLFF
TRBJ2-1	.	TRBV2	.	TGTGCCAGCAGTGCGCAGGGTACGCAGTTCTTC	CASSAQGTQFF
TRBJ1-6	.	TRBV5-1	.	TGCGCCAGCAGCTTGCCCACAGAGTTTTCACCCCTCCACTTT	CASSLPTEFSPLHF
TRBJ1-1	TRBD1	TRBV7-9	.	TGTGCCAGCAGCCCGACAGGGGATATTTACACTGAAGCTTTCTTT	CASSPTGDIYTEAFF